A single sample gave rise to the 11 T cell receptor beta chains below, sequenced in a study of blood T cell repertoires in COVID-19. Assay used: immunoSEQ multiplex PCR; TCRdb lists only in-frame clones, some missing. The sample lists around 250,000 clones; about 91% were seen once. Input material: PBMCs or T cells enriched from blood (not recorded which). The receptors were sampled from a human donor in a cohort exposed to, infected with or recovered from COVID-19 (not recorded which). The donor label of this sample is uncertain.

The chain uses TRBV5-6 and TRBJ1-6; D is possibly TRBD1 (5 bases). This CDR3 has 15 residues. Trimming shortened V by 3 bases and J by 7 bases, and 14 bases separated the two germline ends. Germline CDR1 and CDR2: SGHDT and YYEEEE. The CDR3 DNA reads TGTGCCAGCAGCTCTACCAGGGAGGGCAATTCACCCCTCCACTTT. As protein: CASSSTREGNSPLHF.

The chain combines TRBV29-1 with TRBJ2-7; perhaps TRBD2 as D (5 bases). The V and J ends lost 2 bases and 7 bases respectively, with 24 bases between them. This CDR3 contains 16 residues. The germline V gene encodes CDR1 SQVTM and CDR2 ANQGSEA. The CDR3 loop is CSVELSLTGKEWEQYF. The CDR3 bases are TGCAGCGTTGAACTATCACTGACGGGGAAAGAGTGGGAGCAGTACTTC.

V gene TRBV27 combines with J gene TRBJ1-2; tentatively, D is TRBD1 (6 bases). V was cut by 7 bases and J by 8 bases, with 14 bases left in between. This CDR3 spans 12 amino acids. The V gene's germline CDR1 is MNHEY and CDR2 SMNVEV (reference sequence). The CDR3 bases are TGTGCCAGCACCACAGGGTCCAGGGGCTACACCTTC. Its protein product is CASTTGSRGYTF.

The chain has TRBV20-1 and TRBJ1-5, with a tentative D call TRBD1 (6 bases). Germline assignment: CDR1 DFQATT and CDR2 SNEGSKA (reference sequence). The CDR3 has 14 residues. V lost 3 bases to trimming and J lost 4 bases, with 13 bases between them. The CDR3 DNA follows: TGCAGTGCTAGTGGGGGGCTGGGTAATCAGCCCCAGCATTTT. Its protein is CSASGGLGNQPQHF.

V gene TRBV5-8 combines with J gene TRBJ1-5; TRBD1 might be the D (6 bases). CDR3 size: 17 residues. Germline CDR1 SGHTS, CDR2 YDEGEE. V was shortened by 4 bases and J by 11 bases, with 28 bases between the two germline ends. In DNA form, the CDR3 reads TGTGCCAGCAGCCTTAGGACCGGGACACGGGTCTTGGTGGCCCAGCATTTT. Amino acids: CASSLRTGTRVLVAQHF.

The rearrangement links TRBV7-2 to TRBJ1-6; 8 positions agree with TRBD1. The V gene's germline CDR1 is SGHTA and CDR2 FQGNSA. Germline trimming cut 3 bases from V and 5 bases from J; bases unmatched to any gene: 0. CDR3 size: 14 residues. The CDR3 DNA reads TGTGCCAGCAGCTTGACAGGGGATAATTCACCCCTCCACTTT. It codes for CASSLTGDNSPLHF.

The chain joins TRBV12-3 or TRBV12-4 to TRBJ1-1, with 8 nucleotides matching TRBD1. The CDR3 is made up of 13 amino acids. V trimming: 7 bases; J trimming: 6 bases; junction bases outside the gene matches: 7. The CDR3 sequence: CASNGQGVAEAFF. As DNA, the CDR3 is TGTGCCAGCAATGGACAGGGAGTCGCTGAAGCTTTCTTT.

V and J are TRBV9 and TRBJ1-3, with 7 bases that match TRBD1. The V gene's germline CDR1 is SGDLS and CDR2 YYNGEE. V lost 1 base and J lost 1; bases outside the gene matches: 8. This CDR3 comprises 17 residues. CDR3 sequence reads: CASSVSPTGPSGNTIYF. The CDR3 coding sequence is TGTGCCAGCAGCGTATCACCGACAGGGCCTTCTGGAAACACCATATATTTT.

This clone was recorded many times. The CDR3 region is CASSPSGAAEQFF. CDR3 sequence (DNA): TGTGCCAGCTCACCCTCCGGAGCCGCTGAGCAGTTCTTC. The gene calls are TRBV18 and TRBJ2-1; D is undetermined. Trimming pared 3 bases from V and 9 bases from J, leaving 12 bases between. Germline loops: CDR1 KGHSH, CDR2 LQKENI. The CDR3 totals 13 residues.

The chain has TRBV5-1 and TRBJ2-2, with 8 positions matching TRBD1. The CDR3 is 16 amino acids. After removal of 4 bases from V and 3 bases from J, the junction contained 8 bases not matched to a gene. The germline gives CDR1 SGHRS, CDR2 YFSETQ. The CDR3 DNA reads as TGCGCCAGCAGCCCCACGGGACAGGTTTACACCGGGGAGCTGTTTTTT. Amino acid sequence: CASSPTGQVYTGELFF.

This clone turned up a few times. The CDR3 bases are TGTGCCAGCAGTTACTCTCCCTATCAGCCCCAGCATTTT. It yields the protein CASSYSPYQPQHF. The chain employs TRBV6-5 and TRBJ1-5, with D unclear. Germline CDR1 and CDR2: MNHEY and SVGAGI. This CDR3 comprises 13 residues. V shed 0 bases and J shed 5 bases, with 5 bases lying between them.